These 29 T cell receptor beta chains were all obtained from the same sample, sequenced in a study of T-cell reconstitution after alpha-beta-depleted transplantation in children (TCRdb year 2016). Per the publication, the treatment or condition label means: allogeneic hematopoietic cell transplantation with graft depleted of TCRalphabeta T cells and CD19 B cells. Libraries were built with PCR. TCRdb shows the sequencer as Illumina HiSeq 2500. To normalize quantification of the TCRbeta repertoire, the TCR libraries were built with molecular barcoding that relied on unique molecular identifiers. The public reads were run again by TCRdb, first through fastp at Q25 and then through MiXCR, and only productive beta chains were kept. A single entry per CDR3 protein holds the most common genes and DNA from its merged rows. Here the sample has about 1,000,000 distinct CDR3 sequences; 25% to 35% occur a single time. The ten top clones hold roughly 28% of the sample.

Sequencing was performed on PBMCs, mostly from graft donor cells, taken 360 days after TCRalphabeta/CD19-depleted stem cell transplant. All receptors come from a boy under three years old who had a stem cell transplant for SCID, so the T cells may come from the graft donor.

This clonotype was picked up a small number of times. This chain joins TRBV3-1 and TRBJ2-7; 8 nucleotides line up with TRBD1. This CDR3 is built from 14 residues. Germline CDR1 and CDR2: LGHDT and YNNKEL (reference sequence). Germline trimming cut 4 bases from V and 5 bases from J; bases unmatched to any gene: 7. The CDR3 reads CASSPTGGRHEQYF. Written as DNA, the CDR3 is TGTGCCAGCAGCCCTACAGGGGGTAGACACGAGCAGTACTTC.

The rearrangement links TRBV20-1 to TRBJ2-3; 7 bases match TRBD1. Unmatched junction bases numbered 4, after V lost 0 bases and J lost 7 bases. There are 13 residues in the CDR3. Germline assignment: CDR1 DFQATT and CDR2 SNEGSKA (reference sequence). This chain's CDR3 is CSARDWGQYTQYF. The CDR3 DNA is TGCAGTGCTAGAGATTGGGGACAGTATACGCAGTATTTT.

The chain joins TRBV19 to TRBJ2-1; weak D call: TRBD1 (5 bases). CDR3 length: 14 residues. Germline CDR1 and CDR2: LNHDA and SQIVND (reference sequence). The ends were cut back, 1 base at V and 7 bases at J, with 11 bases in the middle. Written as DNA, the CDR3 is TGTGCCAGTAGTATAGCTTTAGGGGCTAATGAGCAGTTCTTC. Amino acids: CASSIALGANEQFF.

This chain links TRBV11-2 with TRBJ2-2; no definite D call. The CDR3 loop spans 20 amino acids. The V gene lost 5 bases and the J gene lost 3 bases, with 28 bases spanning the gap. In germline, CDR1 is SGHAT, CDR2 FQNNGV. The CDR3: CASSTPRAPVSTQDTGELFF. The CDR3 nucleotides read TGTGCCAGCAGCACTCCCCGGGCCCCCGTTTCCACCCAAGACACCGGGGAGCTGTTTTTT.

In nucleotides, the CDR3 is TGTGCCAGCACCTTATCGGGACAGGGTCCTAACGGAAACACCATATATTTT. Protein product: CASTLSGQGPNGNTIYF. This rearrangement joins TRBV19 to TRBJ1-3; 9 bases fit TRBD1. CDR1 is LNHDA and CDR2 is SQIVND in the germline V gene (reference sequence). This CDR3 region has 17 residues. With 9 bases clipped from V and 4 bases from J, the junction kept 16 bases outside the gene matches.

There are a few counts of this clonotype. V is TRBV10-3 and J is TRBJ1-2; D ambiguous. V dropped 4 bases and J dropped 7 bases, with 19 bases sitting between them. Germline V gene data show CDR1 as ENHRY and CDR2 as SYGVKD. This CDR3 spans 15 amino acids. CDR3 loop: CAISGRSSEDSGYTF. The CDR3 DNA reads as TGTGCCATCAGTGGAAGGAGCTCTGAGGACTCTGGCTACACCTTC.

This clonotype was seen a handful of times. V gene TRBV5-1 combines with J gene TRBJ2-2, with D unclear. V lost 3 bases and J lost 7, with 10 bases in between. The CDR3 has 13 residues. Looked up from germline, CDR1 is SGHRS and CDR2 is YFSETQ. The DNA for the CDR3 is TGCGCCAGCAGCTCTCAACCGGGCGGGGAGCTGTTTTTT. Residues: CASSSQPGGELFF.

This chain joins TRBV18 and TRBJ2-7; TRBD1 matches at 9 bases. From germline, CDR1 is KGHSH and CDR2 LQKENI. The CDR3 has 15 residues. V dropped 3 bases and J dropped 5; count of bases not matched to a gene: 8. The CDR3 DNA reads TGTGCCAGCTCACCGAGGACAGGGGTCATGGACGAGCAGTACTTC. Its protein is CASSPRTGVMDEQYF.

This clonotype has only a few counts. The J gene is TRBJ1-3, the V gene TRBV7-8; D unresolved. This CDR3 is built from 13 residues. V gave up 4 bases and J gave up 3 bases, with 7 bases separating them. Germline V gives CDR1 SGHVS, CDR2 FQNEAQ. The CDR3, as DNA: TGTGCCAGCAGCTCTAGGGTTGGAAACACCATATATTTT. Amino acids: CASSSRVGNTIYF. Complete variable domain (other parts from reference TRBV7-8 and TRBJ1-3): GAGVSQSPRYKVAKRGQDVALRCDPISGHVSLFWYQQALGQGPEFLTYFQNEAQLDKSGLPSDRFFAERPEGSVSTLKIQRTQQEDSAVYLCASSSRVGNTIYFGEGSWLTVV.

This clonotype was seen a few times. The chain links TRBV7-3 to TRBJ2-5; 7 positions agree with TRBD2. The CDR3 extends over 16 amino acids. Germline CDR1 is SGHTA and CDR2 is FQGTGA. The V segment lost 5 bases and the J segment 3 bases; nucleotides outside the gene matches: 12. Here the CDR3 reads CASSLMGGGRKETQYF. In DNA, the CDR3 is TGTGCCAGCAGCCTTATGGGGGGAGGGAGGAAAGAGACCCAGTACTTC.

The genes are TRBV20-1 and TRBJ1-2; D not resolved. With 5 bases removed from V and 6 bases from J, the gap between germline ends came to 16 bases. This CDR3 has 13 amino acids. Germline V gene sequence: CDR1 DFQATT, CDR2 SNEGSKA (reference sequence). CDR3 amino acids: CSAVGRDGNGYTF. CDR3 nucleotides: TGCAGTGCTGTCGGGAGGGATGGTAATGGCTACACCTTC.

This chain uses TRBV7-9 with TRBJ2-7, with a possible D match to TRBD2 (6 bases). Germline CDR1 is SEHNR and CDR2 is FQNEAQ (reference sequence). V gave up 1 base and J gave up 0 bases, with 13 bases separating them. This CDR3 has 16 amino acids. The CDR3, as DNA: TGTGCCAGCAGCTTAGTAGGGGACTCCCACTCCTACGAGCAGTACTTC. Its translation is CASSLVGDSHSYEQYF.

This chain uses TRBV27 with TRBJ1-1; TRBD1 might be the D (5 bases). In germline, CDR1 is MNHEY, CDR2 SMNVEV (reference sequence). Trimming pared 8 bases from V and 3 bases from J, leaving 7 bases between. CDR3 size: 11 residues. The CDR3 DNA reads as TGTGCCAGCTCAGGGTACACTGAAGCTTTCTTT. This codes for CASSGYTEAFF.

V gene TRBV21-1 combines with J gene TRBJ2-3. TRBV21-1 is annotated as a pseudogene. CDR3 length equals 15 residues. CDR3 loop: CASSSPLQGTDTQYF. As DNA, the CDR3 is TGTGCCAGCAGCAGCCCACTACAAGGCACAGATACGCAGTATTTT.

The genes are TRBV29-1 and TRBJ2-1, with D tentatively TRBD1 or TRBD2 (5 bases each). Germline V gene lookup returns CDR1 SQVTM and CDR2 ANQGSEA. V was cut by 4 bases and J by 6 bases, with 19 bases left in between. The CDR3 loop spans 15 amino acids. CDR3 nucleotide sequence: TGCAGCGTTGTACCTTCCTTTACGGGACGCAATGAGCAGTTCTTC. Translating gives CSVVPSFTGRNEQFF.

The CDR3: CSASPGRYSNQPQHF. CDR3 coding DNA: TGCAGTGCTAGCCCCGGACGGTATAGCAATCAGCCCCAGCATTTT. The V call is TRBV20-1, the J call TRBJ1-5; D not resolved. V lost 3 bases and J 0 bases, leaving 12 bases between the germline ends. The germline V gene has CDR1 DFQATT and CDR2 SNEGSKA (reference sequence). The CDR3 loop spans 15 amino acids.

This clonotype showed up just a few times. The rearrangement links TRBV12-3 or TRBV12-4 to TRBJ2-7; 7 bases are a match to TRBD1. This CDR3 comprises 14 residues. After removal of 4 bases from V and 0 bases from J, the junction contained 3 bases not matched to a gene. The CDR3 bases are TGTGCCAGCAGTTCCTGGGACAGCTCCTACGAGCAGTACTTC. Residues: CASSSWDSSYEQYF.

The rearrangement links TRBV10-3 to TRBJ2-1, with 7 bases fitting TRBD1. Germline values: CDR1 ENHRY, CDR2 SYGVKD. Unmatched junction bases numbered 16, after V lost 2 bases and J lost 6 bases. The CDR3 sequence is 18 residues long. The CDR3 DNA is TGTGCCATCAGTGAGCCTCGAAATGTGGGACAGTTTATCAATGAGCAGTTCTTC. Residues: CAISEPRNVGQFINEQFF.

This clonotype was seen a handful of times. The chain couples TRBV5-1 to TRBJ2-7, with D perhaps TRBD1 (6 bases). Trimming cost V 4 bases and J 6 bases, with 20 bases left between them. The CDR3 sequence is 15 residues long. Germline V gene lookup returns CDR1 SGHRS and CDR2 YFSETQ. The CDR3 DNA reads as TGCGCCAGCAGCCCCCGGACAGCGGTGGACGGCGAGCAGTACTTC. Its protein product is CASSPRTAVDGEQYF. The complete variable domain, with remaining parts taken from reference TRBV5-1 and TRBJ2-7, reads KAGVTQTPRYLIKTRGQQVTLSCSPISGHRSVSWYQQTPGQGLQFLFEYFSETQRNKGNFPGRFSGRQFSNSRSEMNVSTLELGDSALYLCASSPRTAVDGEQYFGPGTRLTVT.

The chain is built from TRBV6-6 and TRBJ1-5; TRBD1 matches 8 bases. This CDR3 region has 13 residues. The V gene end was trimmed by 7 bases and the J gene end by 8 bases; junction bases not matched to a gene: 7. Germline CDR1 reads MNHNY; CDR2 reads SVGAGI (reference sequence). In DNA, the CDR3 is TGTGCCAGCAAAATTCAGGGGGCAGAGCCCCAGCATTTT. It translates to CASKIQGAEPQHF.

V usage is TRBV19 and J usage is TRBJ1-1; no clear D gene. Trimming left V 5 bases short and J 0 bases short, with 10 bases between. There are 14 residues in the CDR3. Germline assignment: CDR1 LNHDA and CDR2 SQIVND (reference sequence). The CDR3 here is CASSGNNMNTEAFF. The CDR3 nucleotides read TGTGCCAGTAGTGGAAACAACATGAACACTGAAGCTTTCTTT.

The V call is TRBV12-3 or TRBV12-4, the J call TRBJ2-3; TRBD2 matches at 9 bases. V gave up 4 bases and J gave up 0 bases; unmatched junction bases: 8. The CDR3 runs to 17 residues. The CDR3 DNA sequence: TGTGCCAGCAGTTGGGCGAGTCTAGCGGGGAGCACAGATACGCAGTATTTT. Translated, it gives CASSWASLAGSTDTQYF.

This rearrangement joins TRBV7-2 to TRBJ1-2; D is uncertain. The CDR3 sequence is 16 residues long. From germline, CDR1 is SGHTA and CDR2 FQGNSA. V shed 0 bases and J shed 5 bases, with 16 bases lying between them. CDR3 sequence reads: CASSLALVRSIYGYTF. CDR3 coding DNA: TGTGCCAGCAGCTTAGCACTAGTGAGGTCTATTTATGGCTACACCTTC.

The chain links TRBV29-1 to TRBJ1-5, with D unresolved. This CDR3 has 14 amino acids. Deletions cut 6 bases from V and 3 bases from J, with 15 bases between. Germline values: CDR1 SQVTM, CDR2 ANQGSEA. This CDR3 reads CSVLIDGINQPQHF. In nucleotides, the CDR3 is TGCAGCGTCCTCATCGACGGGATCAATCAGCCCCAGCATTTT.

The chain couples TRBV18 to TRBJ2-7; maybe TRBD2 (6 bases). This CDR3 spans 13 amino acids. V was trimmed by 6 bases and J by 5 bases, leaving 14 bases between them. The germline V gene encodes CDR1 KGHSH and CDR2 LQKENI. CDR3 loop: CASSRLALDEQYF. CDR3 DNA sequence: TGTGCCAGCTCCCGCCTAGCGCTGGACGAGCAGTACTTC.

The chain has TRBV5-1 and TRBJ2-3; 9 bases fit TRBD1. CDR1 is SGHRS, CDR2 YFSETQ, per germline. The CDR3 is 17 residues long. The J segment lost 0 bases and the V segment lost 4 bases, leaving 9 bases of the junction unmatched. CDR3 residues: CASSTRDRELSTDTQYF. The DNA for the CDR3 is TGCGCCAGCAGCACCCGGGACAGGGAGCTAAGCACAGATACGCAGTATTTT.

This clonotype was recorded a few times. V is TRBV20-1 and J is TRBJ2-3; D gene unclear. The germline gives CDR1 DFQATT, CDR2 SNEGSKA (reference sequence). Trimming left V 3 bases short and J 3 bases short, with 7 bases between. This CDR3 comprises 12 residues. The CDR3 sequence: CSASGVTDTQYF. For the CDR3, the DNA is TGCAGTGCTAGCGGCGTTACAGATACGCAGTATTTT.

The CDR3 sequence is CASSYSSSGGSDTQYF. The CDR3 nucleotides are TGTGCCAGCAGTTACTCGTCTAGCGGGGGGTCGGATACGCAGTATTTT. This sequence joins TRBV6-5 and TRBJ2-3; 11 positions agree with TRBD2. Losses at the gene ends were 0 bases for V and 6 bases for J; bases not matched to a gene: 5. Germline V lookup: CDR1 MNHEY, CDR2 SVGAGI. The CDR3 has 16 amino acids.

This rearrangement joins TRBV20-1 to TRBJ1-1; D is unresolved. From germline, CDR1 is DFQATT and CDR2 SNEGSKA (reference sequence). Trimming stripped 0 bases from V and 0 bases from J, with 11 bases between. The CDR3 covers 15 residues. CDR3 nucleotides: TGCAGTGCTAGAGACGCAGCCGACTTGAACACTGAAGCTTTCTTT. It translates to CSARDAADLNTEAFF.